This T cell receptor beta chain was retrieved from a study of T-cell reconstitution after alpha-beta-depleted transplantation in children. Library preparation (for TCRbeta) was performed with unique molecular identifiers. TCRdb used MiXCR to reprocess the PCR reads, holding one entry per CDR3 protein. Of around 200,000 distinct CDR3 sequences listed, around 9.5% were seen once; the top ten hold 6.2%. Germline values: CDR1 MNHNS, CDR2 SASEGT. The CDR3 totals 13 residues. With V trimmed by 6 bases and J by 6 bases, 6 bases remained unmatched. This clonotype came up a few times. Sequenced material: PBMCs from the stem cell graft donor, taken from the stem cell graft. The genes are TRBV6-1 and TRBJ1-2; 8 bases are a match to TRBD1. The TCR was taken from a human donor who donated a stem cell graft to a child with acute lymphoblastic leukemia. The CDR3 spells CASRDPGGDGYTF. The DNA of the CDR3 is TGTGCCAGCAGAGACCCAGGGGGCGATGGCTACACCTTC.